This T cell receptor (beta chain) was identified in a study of immune evolution from preneoplasia to lung adenocarcinoma. Study findings and constraints: From normal lung to invasive adenocarcinoma, top clone frequencies appeared to decrease.

The table came from immunoSEQ multiplex PCR; TCRdb's copy has only in-frame clones and leaves some out. Of 9,900 or so clones listed, around three quarters are singletons. The CDR3 sequence is 15 residues long. The V gene's germline CDR1 is MNHEY and CDR2 SVGAGI. The V gene end was trimmed by 2 bases and the J gene end by 7 bases; junction bases not matched to a gene: 9. With regard to this clone: The antigen remains undetermined.

The genes are TRBV6-5 and TRBJ1-1, with TRBD1 matching 8 bases. The sequencing input was FFPE minimally invasive lung adenocarcinoma tissue. The clonotype originates from a person aged 70 to 80 with lung adenocarcinoma. The CDR3 nucleotides read TGTGCCAGCAGTTACACGACAGGGGAGGACATTGAAGCTTTCTTT. Translation gives CASSYTTGEDIEAFF.